Listed below are T cell receptor beta chains from one sample, sequenced in a study of OX40 agonist ivuxolimab in advanced cancers. Libraries were prepared by immunoSEQ multiplex PCR; TCRdb keeps only in-frame clonotypes and omits some of them. The data contain about 100,000 clones, 70% to 90% of them singletons. Source: CD4+ or CD8+ T cells sorted from blood, taken in a trial of the OX40 agonist ivuxolimab. Receptor source: an adult with an advanced solid tumor such as melanoma, head and neck, liver or kidney cancer. The CDR3 runs from the conserved cysteine through the conserved F or W. The D gene is left open where the match is weak. Not all rows give a size; the values are once, few, many and, for expanded clones, a class.

J: TRBJ1-6
size: once
D: TRBD1
V: TRBV10-3
CDR3: CAISEGQDNSPLHF
DNA: TGTGCCATCAGTGAGGGACAGGATAATTCACCCCTCCACTTT

J: TRBJ2-1
size: .
D: TRBD2
V: TRBV14
CDR3: CASSKLAGRQFEQFF
DNA: TGTGCCAGCAGCAAATTAGCGGGAAGGCAGTTTGAGCAGTTCTTC

J: TRBJ2-1
size: few
D: .
V: TRBV21-1
CDR3: CASSKGEQFF
DNA: TGTGCCAGCAGCAAAGGGGAGCAGTTCTTC

J: TRBJ1-6
size: .
D: TRBD1
V: TRBV19
CDR3: CASSDPGQGDSPLHF
DNA: TGTGCCAGTAGCGACCCGGGACAGGGGGATTCACCCCTCCACTTT

J: TRBJ2-5
size: .
D: TRBD2
V: TRBV7-8
CDR3: CASSSLARTETQYF
DNA: TGTGCCAGCAGCTCACTAGCGAGAACGGAGACCCAGTACTTC

J: TRBJ2-2
size: .
D: TRBD2
V: TRBV10-3
CDR3: CAIRRERGGANTGELFF
DNA: TGTGCCATCAGAAGGGAGCGGGGGGGCGCGAACACCGGGGAGCTGTTTTTT

J: TRBJ2-3
size: once
D: .
V: TRBV9
CDR3: CASSVATEGARYF
DNA: TGTGCCAGCAGCGTAGCTACGGAGGGGGCCCGTTATTTT

J: TRBJ2-7
size: .
D: .
V: TRBV6-5
CDR3: CASNRADSYEQYF
DNA: TGTGCCAGCAACCGGGCAGACTCCTACGAGCAGTACTTC

J: TRBJ1-5
size: .
D: TRBD1
V: TRBV30
CDR3: CAFTGGGNQPQHF
DNA: TGTGCTTTTACAGGGGGTGGTAATCAGCCCCAGCATTTT

J: TRBJ2-2
size: .
D: .
V: TRBV5-1
CDR3: CASSLATSNTGELFF
DNA: TGCGCCAGCAGCTTGGCCACTTCGAACACCGGGGAGCTGTTTTTT